This T cell receptor beta chain stems from a study of blood T cell repertoires in COVID-19. The data were produced by immunoSEQ multiplex PCR, yet TCRdb's version contains in-frame clones alone and is incomplete. The table lists roughly 200,000 clones, more than 70% of them singletons. After removal of 2 bases from V and 3 bases from J, the junction contained 2 bases not matched to a gene. This CDR3 is built from 15 residues. CDR1 is KGHSH, CDR2 LQKENI, per germline. The chain is built from TRBV18 and TRBJ2-2, with 8 bases matching TRBD1. The clonotype originates from a woman in her thirties with acute or convalescent COVID-19. Material: peripheral blood. CDR3 residues: CASSPGQGYTGELFF. The CDR3 DNA reads as TGTGCCAGCTCACCAGGACAGGGATACACCGGGGAGCTGTTTTTT.